A selection of T cell receptor beta chains follows, all from one sample in a study of control samples from healthy donors and cancer patients. Clones were read by immunoSEQ multiplex PCR, and TCRdb kept only the in-frame ones, dropping some. This table has fewer than 200,000 clones, around 94% appearing once. The sequencing input was PBMCs. The receptors come from a man between 60 and 75 years old with colorectal cancer. Both conserved end residues are part of each CDR3. A D gene is named only where the DNA matches it firmly. Clone size is not always given. Where it is, it says once, few, many or a class for expanded clones.

abundance	v_gene	j_gene	d_gene	CDR3aa	CDR3nt
few	TRBV11-3	TRBJ2-1	TRBD1	CASSGRDREGKNEQFF	TGTGCCAGCAGCGGCCGGGACAGGGAGGGAAAAAATGAGCAGTTCTTC
few	TRBV27	TRBJ1-2	.	CASSFIRQNYGYTF	TGTGCCAGCAGTTTTATTCGGCAGAACTATGGCTACACCTTC
.	TRBV19	TRBJ1-5	TRBD1	CASSQAGGANQPQHF	TGTGCCAGTAGTCAAGCAGGGGGAGCTAATCAGCCCCAGCATTTT
.	TRBV7-2	TRBJ1-1	.	CASSLSRGRAEAFF	TGTGCCAGCAGCTTATCCCGAGGGAGGGCTGAAGCTTTCTTT
.	TRBV5-1	TRBJ2-3	TRBD2	CASSLVGSGGSTDTQYF	TGCGCCAGCAGCTTGGTAGGTAGCGGGGGATCCACAGATACGCAGTATTTT
.	TRBV5-1	TRBJ2-5	TRBD2	CASSWAGGAVETQYF	TGCGCCAGCAGCTGGGCCGGGGGGGCGGTGGAGACCCAGTACTTC
.	TRBV5-4	TRBJ2-7	.	CASSPVSGDTYEQYF	TGTGCCAGCAGCCCCGTCTCCGGGGATACCTACGAGCAGTACTTC
.	TRBV2	TRBJ2-1	.	CASTREAYNEQFF	TGTGCCAGCACTCGAGAAGCGTACAATGAGCAGTTCTTC
.	TRBV7-2	TRBJ2-7	TRBD2	CASSLVGGGSYEQYF	TGTGCCAGCAGCTTAGTTGGCGGGGGTTCCTACGAGCAGTACTTC
.	TRBV19	TRBJ2-2	TRBD2	CASLAGGPTGELFF	TGTGCCAGTTTAGCGGGGGGCCCCACCGGGGAGCTGTTTTTT
.	TRBV2	TRBJ2-7	.	CASSELPGLSYEQYF	TGTGCCAGCAGTGAACTCCCAGGGTTGTCCTACGAGCAGTACTTC
.	TRBV23-1	TRBJ2-2	TRBD1	CASSQTGRHRGAVF	TGCGCCAGCAGTCAGACAGGGAGACACCGGGGAGCTGTTTTT
.	TRBV7-2	TRBJ2-6	.	CASSSKGSGANVLTF	TGTGCCAGCAGTTCCAAAGGGTCTGGGGCCAACGTCCTGACTTTC
.	TRBV7-2	TRBJ2-1	.	CASSLWNEQFF	TGTGCCAGCAGCTTATGGAATGAGCAGTTCTTC
.	TRBV30	TRBJ1-2	.	CAWMPGGRLYGYTF	TGTGCCTGGATGCCCGGGGGAAGGCTCTATGGCTACACCTTC
.	TRBV27	TRBJ1-3	.	CASMPRSRGGNTIYF	TGTGCCAGCATGCCCCGGTCCCGGGGCGGAAACACCATATATTTT
.	TRBV28	TRBJ1-3	.	CAITPDAVSGNTIYF	TGTGCCATCACCCCGGACGCGGTCTCTGGAAACACCATATATTTT
.	TRBV24-1	TRBJ2-3	.	CATSERDTQYF	TGTGCCACCAGTGAACGAGATACGCAGTATTTT
.	TRBV19	TRBJ1-4	TRBD1	CASGQGAYEKLFF	TGTGCCAGCGGACAGGGGGCTTATGAAAAACTGTTTTTT
.	TRBV18	TRBJ1-1	TRBD1	CASSTGQINTEAFF	TGTGCCAGCTCAACGGGACAGATAAACACTGAAGCTTTCTTT
.	TRBV18	TRBJ1-1	.	CASSPPALNTEAFF	TGTGCCAGCTCACCACCGGCCTTGAACACTGAAGCTTTCTTT
.	TRBV7-2	TRBJ1-6	TRBD1	CASSPMTGASPLHF	TGTGCCAGCAGCCCGATGACAGGGGCTTCACCCCTCCACTTT
.	TRBV28	TRBJ2-2	TRBD2	CASTWGGDTGELFF	TGTGCCAGCACCTGGGGGGGGGACACCGGGGAGCTGTTTTTT
.	TRBV6-4	TRBJ1-6	.	CASSEGGFNSPLHF	TGTGCCAGCAGTGAGGGCGGGTTTAATTCACCCCTCCACTTT
.	TRBV5-1	TRBJ2-1	TRBD1	CASSLQGANDEQFF	TGCGCCAGCAGCTTGCAGGGGGCCAACGATGAGCAGTTCTTC
.	TRBV9	TRBJ2-6	.	CASSVEGGANVLTF	TGTGCCAGCAGCGTAGAGGGCGGGGCCAACGTCCTGACTTTC
once	TRBV6-2/TRBV6-3	TRBJ1-5	.	CASSYSLHLSNQPQHF	TGTGCCAGCAGTTACTCGTTGCACCTTAGCAATCAGCCCCAGCATTTT
.	TRBV5-1	TRBJ2-1	.	CASSLSQDRNEQFF	TGCGCCAGCAGCTTGAGTCAGGACAGAAATGAGCAGTTCTTC
.	TRBV6-1	TRBJ1-5	.	CASSEARRSNQPQHF	TGTGCCAGCAGTGAAGCGCGAAGAAGCAATCAGCCCCAGCATTTT
.	TRBV7-2	TRBJ2-3	TRBD1	CASSLTYRGTDTQYF	TGTGCCAGCAGCTTGACGTACAGGGGGACAGATACGCAGTATTTT
.	TRBV29-1	TRBJ2-3	.	CSVEKITDTQYF	TGCAGCGTTGAAAAGATCACAGATACGCAGTATTTT
.	TRBV11-2	TRBJ2-1	.	CASSLGGVYNEQFF	TGTGCCAGCAGCTTAGGGGGGGTGTACAATGAGCAGTTCTTC
.	TRBV11-2	TRBJ2-2	.	CASSFQRRTGELFF	TGTGCCAGCAGCTTCCAGAGGAGGACCGGGGAGCTGTTTTTT
.	TRBV2	TRBJ2-1	.	CASSEEGGPYNEQFF	TGTGCCAGCAGTGAGGAGGGGGGGCCCTACAATGAGCAGTTCTTC
.	TRBV18	TRBJ2-5	TRBD2	CASSPPTSVGGAQYF	TGTGCCAGCTCACCACCGACTAGCGTCGGAGGGGCCCAGTACTTC
.	TRBV6-5	TRBJ2-1	TRBD1	CASSLDRGVLNEQFF	TGTGCCAGCAGTCTGGACAGGGGGGTATTGAATGAGCAGTTCTTC
.	TRBV7-8	TRBJ1-2	.	CASSRGVGWGYTF	TGTGCCAGCAGCAGGGGTGTGGGTTGGGGCTACACCTTC
once	TRBV2	TRBJ2-3	TRBD1	CASTGQGATDTQYF	TGTGCCAGCACGGGACAGGGGGCGACAGATACGCAGTATTTT
.	TRBV9	TRBJ2-5	.	CASSVGTQETQYF	TGTGCCAGCAGCGTAGGGACGCAAGAGACCCAGTACTTC
.	TRBV6-1	TRBJ2-5	.	CASSEGWGSEETQYF	TGTGCCAGCAGTGAAGGGTGGGGGTCCGAGGAGACCCAGTACTTC
.	TRBV9	TRBJ2-3	.	CASSPGTLDTQYF	TGTGCCAGCAGTCCCGGGACTTTGGATACGCAGTATTTT
once	TRBV19	TRBJ2-2	.	CASSGQSGGELFF	TGTGCCAGTAGCGGCCAGTCGGGGGGGGAGCTGTTTTTT
.	TRBV6-1	TRBJ1-2	TRBD1	CASSESGTGVYYGYTF	TGTGCCAGCAGTGAATCGGGGACAGGGGTGTACTATGGCTACACCTTC
.	TRBV7-9	TRBJ2-7	TRBD2	CASSSSGGANEQYF	TGTGCCAGCAGCTCTAGCGGGGGGGCCAACGAGCAGTACTTC
.	TRBV5-1	TRBJ2-5	TRBD1	CASSLGTGAYGETQYF	TGCGCCAGCAGCTTGGGGACAGGAGCGTATGGAGAGACCCAGTACTTC
.	TRBV7-9	TRBJ1-2	.	CASSGTRGRGYGYTF	TGTGCCAGCAGCGGAACCAGGGGCAGGGGCTATGGCTACACCTTC
.	TRBV5-1	TRBJ2-7	.	CASSPGQEGTYEQYF	TGCGCCAGCAGCCCCGGACAGGAGGGTACCTACGAGCAGTACTTC
.	TRBV10-3	TRBJ1-2	TRBD1	CAISERRTGREGNYGYTF	TGTGCCATCAGTGAACGTAGGACAGGGAGAGAGGGTAACTATGGCTACACCTTC
.	TRBV10-3	TRBJ1-4	TRBD1	CAINQPGQGEEKLFF	TGTGCCATCAATCAGCCGGGACAGGGGGAAGAAAAACTGTTTTTT
.	TRBV9	TRBJ1-2	.	CASSVWGGQWGYTF	TGTGCCAGCAGCGTATGGGGGGGCCAGTGGGGCTACACCTTC
once	TRBV19	TRBJ1-1	TRBD1	CASTPKAGGTMNTEAFF	TGTGCCAGTACCCCAAAGGCAGGGGGGACTATGAACACTGAAGCTTTCTTT
.	TRBV5-1	TRBJ2-1	.	CASSLGQGTNEQFF	TGCGCCAGCAGCTTGGGGCAGGGCACCAATGAGCAGTTCTTC
.	TRBV7-8	TRBJ2-7	.	CASSFFPDTDYEQYF	TGTGCCAGCAGCTTCTTCCCTGACACCGACTACGAGCAGTACTTC
.	TRBV6-5	TRBJ1-4	.	CASSYLHNEKLFF	TGTGCCAGCAGTTATCTACATAATGAAAAACTGTTTTTT
.	TRBV30	TRBJ1-5	.	CAWSVTGPGPQHF	TGTGCCTGGAGTGTGACAGGACCAGGGCCCCAGCATTTT
.	TRBV30	TRBJ1-2	.	CAWSVQGSYGYTF	TGTGCCTGGAGTGTCCAGGGCTCCTATGGCTACACCTTC
.	TRBV6-5	TRBJ2-5	.	CASSYAGFQETQYF	TGTGCCAGCAGTTACGCAGGGTTTCAAGAGACCCAGTACTTC
once	TRBV9	TRBJ2-1	TRBD2	CASSATSGGHNEQFF	TGTGCCAGCAGCGCCACTAGCGGGGGTCACAATGAGCAGTTCTTC